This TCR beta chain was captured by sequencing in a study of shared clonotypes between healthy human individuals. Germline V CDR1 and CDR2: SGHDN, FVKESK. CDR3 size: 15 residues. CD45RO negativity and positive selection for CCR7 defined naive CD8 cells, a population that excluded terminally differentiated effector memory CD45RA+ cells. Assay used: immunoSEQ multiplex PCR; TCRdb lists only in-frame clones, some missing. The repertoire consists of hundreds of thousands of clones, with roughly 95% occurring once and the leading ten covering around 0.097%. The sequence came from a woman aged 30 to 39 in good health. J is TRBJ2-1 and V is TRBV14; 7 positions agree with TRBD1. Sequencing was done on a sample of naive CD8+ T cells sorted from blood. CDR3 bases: TGTGAAGACGGGGACAGCCGGGACTCCTACAATGAGCAGTTCTTC. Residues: CEDGDSRDSYNEQFF. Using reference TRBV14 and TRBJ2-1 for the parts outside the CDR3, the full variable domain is EAGVTQFPSHSVIEKGQTVTLRCDPISGHDNLYWYRRVMGKEIKFLLHFVKESKQDESGMPNNRFLAERTGGTYSTLKVQPAELEDSGVYFCEDGDSRDSYNEQFFGPGTRLTVL.